Listed here is a single T cell receptor beta chain. Its antigen is not identified. These data originate in a study of cytomegalovirus exposure and HLA in healthy donors. On the study more broadly: There were 350 to 450 genotyped donors. Of these, roughly 82% fell in the genetic ancestry cluster associated with self-reported Caucasian donors. Overall study results and limits: Most sequenced TCRs were rare (though some public TCRs occurred in many donors). The study flagged roughly 160 TCR beta chains as cytomegalovirus-associated. Owing to their indistinguishability, certain V segments, notably TRBV6-2 and TRBV6-3, were excluded.

Germline loops: CDR1 LGHNA, CDR2 YNFKEQ. CDR3 size: 13 residues. Trimming removed 4 bases from V and 8 bases from J, with 14 bases in between. With 60 Vbeta and 13 Jbeta primers, the PCR was carried out. TCRdb's copy holds only in-frame clones and misses some; the assay was immunoSEQ multiplex PCR. This table holds 50,000 or so clones, about 77% found once. The sample consisted of PBMCs. The origin of this receptor is a female donor in good health and CMV-seronegative. This chain connects TRBV4-2 to TRBJ1-2, with a weak D call TRBD1 (5 bases). CDR3 coding DNA: TGTGCCAGCAGCCTCGGGGGGGTAACGGGCTACACCTTC. Translating gives CASSLGGVTGYTF.